The 5 T cell receptor beta chains listed next were all sequenced from one sample in a study of T cells in Graves' hyperthyroidism and ophthalmopathy. RNA transcripts yielded amplified TCR beta CDR3 regions. HTBI primers were employed in a first-round RT-PCR of the TCR CDR3. TCRdb re-called the multiplex PCR reads through MiXCR, storing one row per CDR3 protein. This repertoire shows around 760,000 distinct CDR3 sequences, 30% to 40% found once; its top ten account for approximately 31%. Sequenced sample: blood. These receptors were obtained from a woman between 35 and 50 years old with Graves' hyperthyroidism.

For the CDR3, the DNA is TGCGCCAGCAGCTGGCAATCTGGAGGGGAGCTGTTTTTT. Its translation: CASSWQSGGELFF. The chain links TRBV10-1 to TRBJ2-2; D not resolved. This CDR3 region has 13 residues. V lost 6 bases and J lost 8, with 13 bases in between. Germline V gene data show CDR1 as WNHNN and CDR2 as SYGVQD (reference sequence).

The chain employs TRBV28 and TRBJ1-2; D may be TRBD1 (6 bases). The CDR3 extends over 12 amino acids. The germline V gene encodes CDR1 MDHEN and CDR2 SYDVKM. V was trimmed by 8 bases and J by 4 bases, leaving 11 bases between them. CDR3 coding DNA: TGTGCCAGCGTGACAGGAGCCTATGGCTACACCTTC. Translation: CASVTGAYGYTF.

This clonotype was picked up many times. The chain employs TRBV7-9 and TRBJ1-2; D not certain. Germline V gives CDR1 SEHNR, CDR2 FQNEAQ (reference sequence). The ends were cut back, 2 bases at V and 3 bases at J, with 16 bases in the middle. The length of the CDR3 is 16 residues. The CDR3 loop is CASSLPSPGRDYGYTF. For the CDR3, the DNA is TGTGCCAGCAGCTTACCCTCTCCAGGAAGGGACTATGGCTACACCTTC.

J is TRBJ1-4 and V is TRBV2; perhaps TRBD1 as D (5 bases). V gave up 5 bases and J gave up 10 bases, with 20 bases separating them. The CDR3 is 15 residues long. Looked up from germline, CDR1 is SNHLY and CDR2 is FYNNEI. The CDR3 coding sequence is TGTGCCAGCAGTACGGGGGAGGCAGGGAAAGGAAAACTGTTTTTT. It is translated as CASSTGEAGKGKLFF.

The chain links TRBV24-1 to TRBJ2-2, with a tentative D call TRBD1 (6 bases). The CDR3 is 13 residues long. CDR1 is KGHDR, CDR2 SFDVKD, per germline. V was pared by 4 bases and J by 11 bases, with 13 bases between. DNA of the CDR3: TGTGCCACCAGTGACCGACAGGTTGGAGAGCTGTTTTTT. Translation: CATSDRQVGELFF.